The 26 T cell receptor beta chains below all came from one sample that was sequenced in a study of identical twins. TCRdb passed the 5' RACE reads through MiXCR, listing each CDR3 protein once. The table lists a few hundred thousand distinct CDR3 sequences, nearly 10% of them singletons. The same sample was also studied in work on yellow fever vaccine responses in identical twins.

Sequenced material: PBMCs. These TCRs come from a woman between 18 and 30 years old in good health.

The chain has TRBV3-1 and TRBJ2-7; D remains unclear. Germline V gene data show CDR1 as LGHDT and CDR2 as YNNKEL (reference sequence). The CDR3 is 11 amino acids. V shed 7 bases and J shed 6 bases, with 10 bases lying between them. CDR3 DNA sequence: TGTGCCAGCAAGGGATCTGGCGAGCAGTACTTC. Translating gives CASKGSGEQYF.

This clonotype appeared many times. V and J are TRBV5-1 and TRBJ1-4, with a weak D call TRBD1 (5 bases). Trimming left V 5 bases short and J 5 bases short, with 16 bases between. The V gene's germline CDR1 is SGHRS and CDR2 YFSETQ. CDR3 length: 15 residues. CDR3 sequence reads: CASRLMGDPNEKLFF. DNA of the CDR3: TGCGCCAGCAGGCTTATGGGGGACCCGAATGAAAAACTGTTTTTT.

This clonotype has ten or more counts. The gene calls are TRBV7-8 and TRBJ2-2; the D is unclear. The CDR3 covers 15 residues. Looked up from germline, CDR1 is SGHVS and CDR2 is FQNEAQ. Between the trimmed V and J ends, which lost 1 base and 2 bases, there was a span of 8 bases. CDR3 sequence (DNA): TGTGCCAGCAGCTTAGGTGTCGTTAACACCGGGGAGCTGTTTTTT. Translating gives CASSLGVVNTGELFF.

This chain's CDR3 is CASSKTNTEAFF. In DNA, the CDR3 is TGTGCCAGCAGCAAGACGAACACTGAAGCTTTCTTT. The J gene is TRBJ1-1, the V gene TRBV5-6; D gene unclear. The CDR3 totals 12 residues. Germline V gives CDR1 SGHDT, CDR2 YYEEEE. V was shortened by 4 bases and J by 1 base, with 5 bases between the two germline ends.

The chain carries TRBV20-1 and TRBJ2-5, with TRBD1 matching over 8 bases. Per the germline V gene, CDR1 is DFQATT and CDR2 is SNEGSKA (reference sequence). V was pared by 0 bases and J by 5 bases, with 11 bases of the junction left unmatched. The CDR3 length is 16 residues. The CDR3 is CSARDSPRGRLETQYF. The CDR3 nucleotides are TGCAGTGCTAGAGATTCCCCCAGGGGGCGTCTGGAGACCCAGTACTTC.

This clonotype was seen a few times. The rearrangement uses TRBV28 and TRBJ2-7; TRBD2 matches 11 bases. The CDR3 length is 15 residues. Germline V gene lookup returns CDR1 MDHEN and CDR2 SYDVKM. The V and J ends lost 5 bases and 2 bases, in that order; junction bases with no gene match: 5. The CDR3 nucleotides are TGTGCCAGCAGTGATAGCGGGAGGGCAACCTACGAGCAGTACTTC. This translates into CASSDSGRATYEQYF.

V usage is TRBV11-2 and J usage is TRBJ2-7; D possibly matches TRBD1 or TRBD2 (5 bases each). In germline, CDR1 is SGHAT, CDR2 FQNNGV. V shed 5 bases and J shed 0 bases, with 17 bases lying between them. There are 16 residues in the CDR3. The CDR3 region is CASSRNPGTHSYEQYF. The CDR3 coding sequence is TGTGCCAGCAGCCGTAATCCCGGGACCCACTCCTACGAGCAGTACTTC.

V and J are TRBV10-1 and TRBJ2-1; 11 bases map to TRBD1. V shed 4 bases, J shed 4 bases, and the junction held 12 bases outside the gene matches. The CDR3 is 18 residues long. The germline gives CDR1 WNHNN, CDR2 SYGVQD (reference sequence). The CDR3 spells CASSGEGRDRGMYNEQFF. CDR3 in DNA: TGCGCCAGCAGTGGTGAAGGCAGGGACAGGGGGATGTACAATGAGCAGTTCTTC.

V gene TRBV6-2 or TRBV6-3 combines with J gene TRBJ2-1; TRBD2 matches at 10 bases. CDR1 and CDR2 (germline): MNHEY, SVGEGT. V was clipped by 2 bases and J by 4 bases; unmatched bases: 8. The length of the CDR3 is 17 residues. Written as DNA, the CDR3 is TGTGCCAGCAGTTACACCTCCGGGACTAGCGTTTACAATGAGCAGTTCTTC. It codes for CASSYTSGTSVYNEQFF.

The table lists this clonotype with many counts. The chain links TRBV27 to TRBJ2-3; D is unclear. This CDR3 has 11 amino acids. Per germline, CDR1 MNHEY and CDR2 SMNVEV (reference sequence). Trimming removed 6 bases from V and 5 bases from J, with 6 bases in between. The CDR3 coding sequence is TGTGCCAGCAGGCACTTAGATACGCAGTATTTT. Translation gives CASRHLDTQYF.

V and J are TRBV5-4 and TRBJ2-5; D unresolved. Germline V gene sequence: CDR1 SGHNT, CDR2 YYREEE (reference sequence). The CDR3 length is 15 residues. The V and J ends lost 3 bases and 2 bases respectively, with 14 bases between them. The CDR3 region has the DNA TGTGCCAGCAGCTCCGCCCCCAGGTCTCAAGAGACCCAGTACTTC. It encodes CASSSAPRSQETQYF.

This clonotype was counted a few times. The chain carries TRBV6-2 or TRBV6-3 and TRBJ2-7, with 13 bases aligning to TRBD2. Germline CDR1 MNHEY, CDR2 SVGEGT. J lost 6 bases, V lost 7 bases, and 12 bases had no gene match. The CDR3 contains 16 residues. The CDR3: CASMELRGLAGTEQYF. As DNA, the CDR3 is TGTGCCAGCATGGAGTTGAGGGGACTAGCGGGAACCGAGCAGTACTTC.

The chain employs TRBV7-9 and TRBJ2-3; maybe TRBD1 (6 bases). The germline CDR1 and CDR2 sequences are SEHNR and FQNEAQ (reference sequence). The CDR3 is made up of 15 amino acids. V was shortened by 2 bases and J by 2 bases, with 11 bases between the two germline ends. This chain's CDR3 is CASSLLGGYTDTQYF. The CDR3 bases are TGTGCCAGCAGCTTACTTGGGGGCTACACAGATACGCAGTATTTT.

In its sample, this clonotype was seen a few times. CDR3 amino acids: CSVTGPTIFPHTEAFF. The CDR3 DNA reads as TGCAGCGTGACAGGGCCTACTATTTTTCCTCACACTGAAGCTTTCTTT. The chain joins TRBV29-1 to TRBJ1-1, with 7 bases identical to TRBD1. V trimming: 6 bases; J trimming: 3 bases; junction bases outside the gene matches: 16. Germline lookup yields CDR1 SQVTM and CDR2 ANQGSEA. This CDR3 spans 16 amino acids.

V is TRBV4-3 and J is TRBJ2-3; weak D call: TRBD2 (5 bases). CDR3 length: 15 amino acids. Germline V lookup: CDR1 LGHNA, CDR2 YSLEER. V was pared by 0 bases and J by 8 bases, with 15 bases between. CDR3 loop: CASSQEGARDSTQYF. The CDR3 nucleotides read TGCGCCAGCAGCCAAGAGGGAGCCCGTGATAGTACGCAGTATTTT.

The gene calls are TRBV27 and TRBJ2-3; D unclear. V shed 2 bases and J shed 4 bases, with 7 bases lying between them. In germline, CDR1 is MNHEY, CDR2 SMNVEV (reference sequence). CDR3 length equals 13 residues. CDR3 in DNA: TGTGCCAGCAGTTTAAGCTCGGCAGATACGCAGTATTTT. Its translation is CASSLSSADTQYF.

This clonotype was detected only a few times. The gene calls are TRBV7-8 and TRBJ2-6; maybe TRBD1 (6 bases). The V end lost 6 bases, the J end lost 0 bases, and 24 bases lay between the germline ends. The CDR3 has 20 amino acids. Germline-derived CDR1 and CDR2 are SGHVS and FQNEAQ. CDR3 sequence: CASRTRERQGLSSGANVLTF. CDR3 sequence (DNA): TGTGCCAGCAGAACTAGGGAACGGCAGGGGTTAAGCTCTGGGGCCAACGTCCTGACTTTC.

A word on this clonotype: A junction end diverges from the germline sequence, so it may reflect a read error. The genes are TRBV3-1 and TRBJ2-1; 12 bases agree with TRBD2. CDR1 and CDR2 from the germline V gene are LGHDT and YNNKEL (reference sequence). The CDR3 covers 18 residues. This chain's CDR3 is CACSREGLAGPWYNEQFF. CDR3 nucleotide sequence: TGTGCCTGCAGTAGAGAGGGACTAGCGGGTCCTTGGTACAATGAGCAGTTCTTC.

This clonotype was counted at least ten times. This rearrangement joins TRBV20-1 to TRBJ1-2; no firm D call. This CDR3 is built from 14 residues. Trimming removed 0 bases from V and 5 bases from J, with 13 bases in between. Germline CDR1 is DFQATT and CDR2 is SNEGSKA (reference sequence). Here the CDR3 reads CSARDLRAHYGYTF. Here the CDR3 DNA reads TGCAGTGCTAGAGATCTGCGGGCTCATTATGGCTACACCTTC.

This clonotype was observed a few times. A single base separates this from a much larger clone, so it may be a read error. The genes are TRBV10-2 and TRBJ2-1, with D perhaps TRBD1 (5 bases). CDR1 and CDR2 from the germline V gene are WSHSY and SAAADI. With 2 bases removed from V and 8 bases from J, the gap between germline ends came to 7 bases. This CDR3 is built from 12 residues. The CDR3 loop is CASSERGHEQFF. The CDR3 nucleotides read TGCGCCAGCAGTGAGAGGGGCCATGAGCAGTTCTTC.

Many counts were recorded for this clonotype. V gene TRBV14 combines with J gene TRBJ2-1, with 11 nucleotides matching TRBD2. Per germline, CDR1 SGHDN and CDR2 FVKESK. The CDR3 has 15 amino acids. V shed 4 bases and J 6 bases; nucleotides not matched to a gene: 5. The CDR3 loop reads CASSLLTSGVNEQFF. DNA of the CDR3: TGTGCCAGCAGCCTACTGACTAGCGGGGTCAATGAGCAGTTCTTC.

As concerns this clonotype: An end of the junction does not agree with germline; a read error may underlie this. This chain uses TRBV4-3 with TRBJ2-7, with 7 bases matching TRBD2. The CDR3 is 15 residues long. From germline, CDR1 is LGHNA and CDR2 YSLEER. The CDR3 protein is CAGSQAGTTPYEQYF. CDR3 DNA sequence: TGCGCCGGCAGCCAAGCCGGGACTACCCCCTACGAGCAGTACTTC.

V and J are TRBV18 and TRBJ2-7; TRBD1 matches at 7 bases. The J segment lost 6 bases and the V segment lost 5 bases, leaving 13 bases of the junction unmatched. Per germline, CDR1 KGHSH and CDR2 LQKENI. This CDR3 contains 15 residues. CDR3 coding DNA: TGTGCCAGCTCAACCTCCGGACAGGTGGGAACCGAGCAGTACTTC. It specifies CASSTSGQVGTEQYF.

This clonotype has only a few counts. The chain links TRBV6-6 to TRBJ2-1, with D unresolved. The CDR3 length is 11 residues. The V gene's germline CDR1 is MNHNY and CDR2 SVGAGI (reference sequence). The V end was cut by 2 bases, the J end by 7 bases, with 3 bases between. The CDR3 nucleotides read TGTGCCAGCAGTTACATAAATGAGCAGTTCTTC. It yields the protein CASSYINEQFF.

The sample holds a few counts of this clonotype. The genes are TRBV5-1 and TRBJ2-3; TRBD1 aligns across 8 bases. Germline V gene data show CDR1 as SGHRS and CDR2 as YFSETQ. Trimming at V came to 4 bases and at J to 4 bases, leaving 11 bases not matched to a gene. The CDR3 totals 16 residues. CDR3 protein: CASSLTLTGAADTQYF. DNA for the CDR3: TGCGCCAGCAGCCTCACACTGACAGGGGCGGCAGATACGCAGTATTTT. Variable domain in full (rest from reference TRBV5-1 and TRBJ2-3): KAGVTQTPRYLIKTRGQQVTLSCSPISGHRSVSWYQQTPGQGLQFLFEYFSETQRNKGNFPGRFSGRQFSNSRSEMNVSTLELGDSALYLCASSLTLTGAADTQYFGPGTRLTVL.

The rearrangement uses TRBV25-1 and TRBJ2-1; a weak D match, TRBD2 (6 bases). Trimming pared 4 bases from V and 0 bases from J, leaving 16 bases between. This CDR3 is built from 17 residues. The germline CDR1 and CDR2 sequences are MGHDK and SYGVNS. Here the CDR3 DNA reads TGTGCCAGCAGTGCCCCCAGGGTCGGGAGCTCCTACAATGAGCAGTTCTTC. Amino acids: CASSAPRVGSSYNEQFF.